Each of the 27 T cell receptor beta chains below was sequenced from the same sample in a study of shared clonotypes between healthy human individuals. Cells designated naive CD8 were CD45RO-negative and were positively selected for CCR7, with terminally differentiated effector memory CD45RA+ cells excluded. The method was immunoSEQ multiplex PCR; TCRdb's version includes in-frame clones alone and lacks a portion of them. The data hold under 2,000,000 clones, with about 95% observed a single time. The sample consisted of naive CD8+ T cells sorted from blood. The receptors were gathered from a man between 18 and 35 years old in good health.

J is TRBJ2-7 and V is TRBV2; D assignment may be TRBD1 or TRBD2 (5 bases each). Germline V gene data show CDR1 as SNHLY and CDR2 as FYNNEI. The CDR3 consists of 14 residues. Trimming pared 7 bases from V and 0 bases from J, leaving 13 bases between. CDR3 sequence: CASTEGRSSYEQYF. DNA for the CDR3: TGTGCCAGCACTGAGGGACGGAGCTCCTACGAGCAGTACTTC.

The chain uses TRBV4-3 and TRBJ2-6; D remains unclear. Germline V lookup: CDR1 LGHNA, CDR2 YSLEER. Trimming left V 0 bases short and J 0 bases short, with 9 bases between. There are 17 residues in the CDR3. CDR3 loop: CASSQDRVSSGANVLTF. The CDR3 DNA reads TGCGCCAGCAGCCAAGATCGGGTGAGCTCTGGGGCCAACGTCCTGACTTTC.

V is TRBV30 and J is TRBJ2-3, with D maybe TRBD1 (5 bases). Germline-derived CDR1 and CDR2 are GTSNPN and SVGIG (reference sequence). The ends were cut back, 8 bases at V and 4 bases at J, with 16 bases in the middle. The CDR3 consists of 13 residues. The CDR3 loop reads CALYPGPSDTQYF. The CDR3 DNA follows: TGTGCCCTCTACCCAGGGCCTTCAGATACGCAGTATTTT.

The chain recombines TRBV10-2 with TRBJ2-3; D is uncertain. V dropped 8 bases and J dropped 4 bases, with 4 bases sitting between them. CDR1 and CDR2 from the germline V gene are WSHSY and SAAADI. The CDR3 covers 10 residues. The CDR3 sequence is CASFADTQYF. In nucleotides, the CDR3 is TGCGCCAGCTTTGCAGATACGCAGTATTTT.

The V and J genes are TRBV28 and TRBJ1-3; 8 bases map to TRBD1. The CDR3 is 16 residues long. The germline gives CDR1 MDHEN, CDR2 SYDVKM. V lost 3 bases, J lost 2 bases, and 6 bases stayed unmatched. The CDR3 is CASSFAAGGPGNTIYF. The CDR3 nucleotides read TGTGCCAGCAGTTTTGCGGCAGGGGGCCCTGGAAACACCATATATTTT.

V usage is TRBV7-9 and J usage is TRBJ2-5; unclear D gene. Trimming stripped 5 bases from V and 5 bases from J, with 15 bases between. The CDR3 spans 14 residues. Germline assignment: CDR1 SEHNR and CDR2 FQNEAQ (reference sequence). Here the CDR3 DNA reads TGTGCCAGCAGCCCCAAATCAGCTTTGGAGACCCAGTACTTC. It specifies CASSPKSALETQYF.

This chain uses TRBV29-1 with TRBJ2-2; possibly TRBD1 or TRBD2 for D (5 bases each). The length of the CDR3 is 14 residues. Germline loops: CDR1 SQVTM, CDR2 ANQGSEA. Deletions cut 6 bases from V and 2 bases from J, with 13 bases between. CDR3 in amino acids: CSVTRGANTGELFF. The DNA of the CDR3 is TGCAGCGTGACAAGGGGAGCTAACACCGGGGAGCTGTTTTTT.

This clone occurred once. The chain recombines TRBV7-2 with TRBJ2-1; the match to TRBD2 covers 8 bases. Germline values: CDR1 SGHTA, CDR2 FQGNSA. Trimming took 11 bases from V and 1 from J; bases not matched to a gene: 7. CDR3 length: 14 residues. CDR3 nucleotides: TGTGCCGGCCGCTTAGCGGGGTCCTACAATGAGCAGTTCTTC. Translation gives CAGRLAGSYNEQFF. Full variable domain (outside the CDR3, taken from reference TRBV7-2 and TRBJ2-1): GAGVSQSPSNKVTEKGKDVELRCDPISGHTALYWYRQSLGQGLEFLIYFQGNSAPDKSGLPSDRFSAERTGGSVSTLTIQRTQQEDSAVYLCAGRLAGSYNEQFFGPGTRLTVL.

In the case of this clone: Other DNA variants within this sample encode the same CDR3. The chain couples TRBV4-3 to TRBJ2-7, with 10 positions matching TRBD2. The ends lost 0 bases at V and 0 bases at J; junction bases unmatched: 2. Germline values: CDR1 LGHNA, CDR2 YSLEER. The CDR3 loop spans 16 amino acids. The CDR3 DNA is TGCGCCAGCAGCCAAGAACCTAGCGGGAGCTCCTACGAGCAGTACTTC. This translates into CASSQEPSGSSYEQYF.

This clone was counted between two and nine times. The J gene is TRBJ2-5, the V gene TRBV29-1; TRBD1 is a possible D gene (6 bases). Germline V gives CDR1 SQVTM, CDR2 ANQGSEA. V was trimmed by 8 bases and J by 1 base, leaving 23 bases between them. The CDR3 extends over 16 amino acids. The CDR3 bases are TGCAGCACGTTGGGGTACAGGGAGATGAGCCAAGAGACCCAGTACTTC. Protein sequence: CSTLGYREMSQETQYF.

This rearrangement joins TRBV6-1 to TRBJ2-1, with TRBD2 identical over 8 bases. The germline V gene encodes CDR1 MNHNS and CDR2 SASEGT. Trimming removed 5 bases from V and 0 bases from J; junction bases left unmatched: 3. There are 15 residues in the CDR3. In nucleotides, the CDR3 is TGTGCCAGCAGTATAGCGGGGAGCTCCTACAATGAGCAGTTCTTC. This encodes CASSIAGSSYNEQFF.

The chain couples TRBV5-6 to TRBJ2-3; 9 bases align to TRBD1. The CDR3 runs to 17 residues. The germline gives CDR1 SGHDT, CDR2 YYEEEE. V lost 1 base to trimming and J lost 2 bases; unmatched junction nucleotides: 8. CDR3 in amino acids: CASSLLAGQGTTDTQYF. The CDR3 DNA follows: TGTGCCAGCAGCTTGTTAGCCGGACAGGGGACCACAGATACGCAGTATTTT.

The CDR3 loop is CASSYSGLGNSPLHF. In DNA, the CDR3 is TGTGCCAGCAGTTACTCAGGGTTGGGGAATTCACCCCTCCACTTT. The J gene is TRBJ1-6, the V gene TRBV6-5, with D uncertain. The V gene lost 0 bases and the J gene lost 7 bases, with 10 bases spanning the gap. This CDR3 is 15 amino acids long. The germline gives CDR1 MNHEY, CDR2 SVGAGI.

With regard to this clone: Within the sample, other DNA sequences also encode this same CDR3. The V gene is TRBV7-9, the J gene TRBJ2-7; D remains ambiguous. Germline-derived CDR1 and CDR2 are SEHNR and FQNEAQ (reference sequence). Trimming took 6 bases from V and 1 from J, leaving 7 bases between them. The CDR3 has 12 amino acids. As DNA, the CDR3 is TGTGCCAGCAGTGGTCGTTCCTACGAGCAGTACTTC. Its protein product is CASSGRSYEQYF.

CDR3 loop: CASSLPWGPNYGYTF. CDR3 in DNA: TGTGCCAGCAGTTTACCATGGGGACCCAACTATGGCTACACCTTC. The rearrangement links TRBV28 to TRBJ1-2; a possible D gene is TRBD1 (5 bases). Trimming took 2 bases from V and 2 from J, leaving 12 bases between them. Germline CDR1 MDHEN, CDR2 SYDVKM. The CDR3 has 15 residues.

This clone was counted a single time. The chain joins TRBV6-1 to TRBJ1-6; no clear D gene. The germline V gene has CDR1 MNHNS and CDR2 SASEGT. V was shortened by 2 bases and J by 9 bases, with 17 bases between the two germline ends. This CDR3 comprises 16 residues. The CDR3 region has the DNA TGTGCCAGCAGTGAATTGGGGTCCTCATCCTCTTCACCCCTCCACTTT. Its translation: CASSELGSSSSSPLHF.

CDR3 in DNA: TGTGCCAGCAGTTCAACAGGACTAGCGGGAACGTACGAGCAGTACTTC. This codes for CASSSTGLAGTYEQYF. This chain joins TRBV6-6 and TRBJ2-7; 12 bases are shared with TRBD2. Germline CDR1 and CDR2: MNHNY and SVGAGI (reference sequence). CDR3 length equals 16 residues. V lost 4 bases and J lost 4; bases outside the gene matches: 8.

The CDR3 loop is CASSIGTGYEQYF. CDR3 nucleotides: TGTGCCAGCAGCATCGGGACAGGCTACGAGCAGTACTTC. The chain has TRBV11-3 and TRBJ2-7, with TRBD1 matching over 8 bases. The CDR3 spans 13 residues. Germline loops: CDR1 SGHNT, CDR2 YENEEA. J gave up 3 bases and V 5 bases, and 3 bases lay outside the gene matches.

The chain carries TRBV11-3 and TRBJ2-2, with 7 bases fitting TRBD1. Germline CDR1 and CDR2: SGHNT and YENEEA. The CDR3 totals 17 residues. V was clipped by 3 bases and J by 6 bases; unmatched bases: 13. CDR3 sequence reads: CASSLGQLRSGAGELFF. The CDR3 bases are TGTGCCAGCAGCTTGGGACAGCTTAGATCAGGTGCCGGGGAGCTGTTTTTT.

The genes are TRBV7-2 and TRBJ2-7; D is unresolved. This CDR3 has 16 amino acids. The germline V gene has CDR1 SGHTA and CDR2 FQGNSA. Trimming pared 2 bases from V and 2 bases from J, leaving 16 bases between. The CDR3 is CASSLYVASPPYEQYF. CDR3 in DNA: TGTGCCAGCAGCTTATATGTCGCCTCCCCCCCCTACGAGCAGTACTTC.

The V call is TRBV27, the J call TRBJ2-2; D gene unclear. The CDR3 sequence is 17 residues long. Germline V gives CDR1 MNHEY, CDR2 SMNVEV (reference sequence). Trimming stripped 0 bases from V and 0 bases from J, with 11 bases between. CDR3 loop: CASSLSYGEANTGELFF. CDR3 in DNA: TGTGCCAGCAGTTTATCCTACGGTGAGGCGAACACCGGGGAGCTGTTTTTT.

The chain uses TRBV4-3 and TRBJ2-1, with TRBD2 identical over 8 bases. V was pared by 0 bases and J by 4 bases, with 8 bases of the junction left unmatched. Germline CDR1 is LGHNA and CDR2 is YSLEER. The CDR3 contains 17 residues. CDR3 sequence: CASSQDTAGVGYNEQFF. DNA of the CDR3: TGCGCCAGCAGCCAAGATACAGCGGGAGTTGGGTACAATGAGCAGTTCTTC.

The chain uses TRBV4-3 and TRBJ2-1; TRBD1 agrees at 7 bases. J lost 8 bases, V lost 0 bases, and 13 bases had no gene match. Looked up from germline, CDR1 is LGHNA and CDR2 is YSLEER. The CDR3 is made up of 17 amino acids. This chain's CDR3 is CASSQDLIGQGVHEQFF. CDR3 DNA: TGCGCCAGCAGCCAAGATCTCATTGGGCAGGGGGTCCATGAGCAGTTCTTC.

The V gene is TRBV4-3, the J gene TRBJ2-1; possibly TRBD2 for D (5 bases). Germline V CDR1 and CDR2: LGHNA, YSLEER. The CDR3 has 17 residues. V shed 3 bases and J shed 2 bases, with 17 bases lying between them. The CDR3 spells CASSQDLGESAYNEQFF. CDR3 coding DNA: TGCGCCAGCAGCCAGGACCTCGGGGAGTCGGCCTACAATGAGCAGTTCTTC.

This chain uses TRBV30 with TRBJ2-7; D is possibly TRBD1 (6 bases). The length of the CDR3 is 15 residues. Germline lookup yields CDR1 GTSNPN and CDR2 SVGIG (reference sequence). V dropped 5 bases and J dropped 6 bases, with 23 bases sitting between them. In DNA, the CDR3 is TGTGCCTGGCCCCGAAGTGAGGGACACCGGGCCGAGCAGTACTTC. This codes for CAWPRSEGHRAEQYF.

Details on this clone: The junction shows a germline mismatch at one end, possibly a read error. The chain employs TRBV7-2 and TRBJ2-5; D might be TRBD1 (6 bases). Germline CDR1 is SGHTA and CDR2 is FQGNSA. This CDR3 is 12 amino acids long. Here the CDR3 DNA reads TGTGCCAGCACCTTAGGGGGAGAGACCCAGTACTTC. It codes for CASTLGGETQYF.

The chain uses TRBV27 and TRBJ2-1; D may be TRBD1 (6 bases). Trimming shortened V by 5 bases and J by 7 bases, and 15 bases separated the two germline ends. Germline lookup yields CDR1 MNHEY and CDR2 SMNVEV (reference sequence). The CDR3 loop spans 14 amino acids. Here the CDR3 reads CASSDRDTLNEQFF. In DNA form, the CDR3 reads TGTGCCAGCAGTGACCGGGACACCTTGAATGAGCAGTTCTTC.